This T cell receptor beta chain was recovered during a study of blood T cell repertoires in COVID-19. Whole-study context: Samples taken during acute and convalescent COVID-19 were collected in the United States, Italy and Spain. T cells, B-cell-depleted T cells, or PBMCs provided the cDNA or gDNA that served as material.

CDR1 and CDR2 (germline): GTSNPN, SVGIG (reference sequence). V was clipped by 2 bases and J by 5 bases, with 9 bases between them. The CDR3 covers 12 residues. Under the authors' procedure: Reference gene primers were amplified, and this amplification served to estimate nucleated cell counts. The assay was immunoSEQ multiplex PCR, and TCRdb's table has in-frame clones only and misses some. The V and J calls and clone size were taken over from that table, and D and trimming were inferred from the DNA. The sample consists of around 140,000 clones, approximately 88% of them appearing once. Input material: peripheral blood. This TCR was recovered from a man between 60 and 70 years old with acute or convalescent COVID-19. The V call is TRBV30, the J call TRBJ1-1; D is ambiguous. The CDR3 DNA sequence: TGTGCCTGGAGTCCCGTCGCGACTGAAGCTTTCTTT. Protein product: CAWSPVATEAFF.